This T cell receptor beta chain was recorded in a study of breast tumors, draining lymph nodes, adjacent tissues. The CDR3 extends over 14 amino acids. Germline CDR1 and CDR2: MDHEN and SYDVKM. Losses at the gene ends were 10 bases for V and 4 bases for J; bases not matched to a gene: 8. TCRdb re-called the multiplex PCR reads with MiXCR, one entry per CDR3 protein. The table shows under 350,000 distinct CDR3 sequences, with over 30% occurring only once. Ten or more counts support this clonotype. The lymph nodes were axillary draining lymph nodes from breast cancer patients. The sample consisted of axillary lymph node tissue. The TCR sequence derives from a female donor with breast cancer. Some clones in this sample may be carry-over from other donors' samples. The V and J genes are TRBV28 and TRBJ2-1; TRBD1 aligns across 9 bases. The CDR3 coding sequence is TGTGCCACCCAAGCCGGGACAGGGTACAATGAGCAGTTCTTC. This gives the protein CATQAGTGYNEQFF.